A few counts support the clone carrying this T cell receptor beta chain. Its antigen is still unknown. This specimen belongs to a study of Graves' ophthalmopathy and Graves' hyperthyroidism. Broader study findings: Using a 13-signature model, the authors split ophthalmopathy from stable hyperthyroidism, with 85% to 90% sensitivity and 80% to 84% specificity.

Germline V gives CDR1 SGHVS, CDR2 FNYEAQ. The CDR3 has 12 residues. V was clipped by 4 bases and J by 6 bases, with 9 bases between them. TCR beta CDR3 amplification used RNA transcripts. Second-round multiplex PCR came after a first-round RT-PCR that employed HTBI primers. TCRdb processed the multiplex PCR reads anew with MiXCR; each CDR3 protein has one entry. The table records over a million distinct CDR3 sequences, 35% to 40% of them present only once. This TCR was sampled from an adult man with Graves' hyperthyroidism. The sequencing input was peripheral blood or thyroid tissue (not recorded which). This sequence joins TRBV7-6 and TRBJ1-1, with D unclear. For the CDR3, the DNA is TGTGCCAGCAGCTCCCCAACCCCTGAAGCTTTCTTT. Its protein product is CASSSPTPEAFF.